This record covers a single TCR beta chain. This clonotype was observed a handful of times. Its target antigen remains unknown. No base qualities exist here, and no much larger clone lies one base off it. The data stem from a study of T-cell reconstitution after alpha-beta-depleted transplantation in children (dated by TCRdb to 2016 to 2017). Background for the entire study: T-cell immune reconstitution after TCRalphabeta/CD19-depleted allogeneic hematopoietic cell transplantation in children was quantitatively tracked in the study by means of TCR repertoire profiling.

The germline V gene encodes CDR1 DFQATT and CDR2 SNEGSKA (reference sequence). Trimming at the junction amounts to 3 bases on V and 4 bases on J, and the germline ends lie 15 bases apart. The CDR3 has 14 amino acids, counting the end cysteine and phenylalanine. Kept here is only the CDR3 DNA, which spans 42 bases and is read in frame from base 1. The library was generated by PCR. Sequencer: Illumina HiSeq 2500. Molecular barcoding was employed in the preparation of TCR libraries, with unique molecular identifiers being used to normalize TCRbeta repertoire quantification. TCRdb trimmed public reads at Q25 via fastp, called clones via MiXCR and kept in-frame beta chains. Every distinct CDR3 protein forms one entry, paired with its most common genes and DNA. This sample has about 610,000 distinct CDR3 sequences in its table, and 10% of those were observed once. The ten largest clonotypes hold about 4.2% of the sample.

The receptor's source is a human donor who donated a stem cell graft to a child with acute myeloid leukemia. The source material was PBMCs from the stem cell graft donor, sampled from the stem cell graft. Recombination linked TRBV20-1 to TRBJ1-2, with a weak D call of TRBD1 (5 bases match). Here is the DNA: TGCAGTGCTAGTACCCGAGGGACCGCCTATGGCTACACCTTC. Translated, this is CSASTRGTAYGYTF.